The 32 T cell receptor beta chains below come from one sample, sequenced in a study of graft-versus-host responses after intestinal transplantation. Only in-frame clones appear in the TCRdb table, and some are missing; sequencing was by immunoSEQ multiplex PCR. The sample lists approximately 94,000 clones; roughly 87% were seen once. These receptors have no known antigen. Sequences were derived from unstimulated CD4+ T cells sorted from spleen or lymph node cells, sampled before transplant. The receptors derive from a human donor who was the organ donor for an intestinal transplant.

This clone has just a few counts. The rearrangement joins TRBV28 to TRBJ2-5; D perhaps matches TRBD2 (6 bases). This CDR3 contains 16 residues. Between the trimmed V and J ends, which lost 8 bases and 5 bases, there was a span of 24 bases. CDR1 and CDR2 (germline): MDHEN, SYDVKM. The DNA for the CDR3 is TGTGCCAGCGCCGTGGGGGGTATCCGACAAAGGGAGACCCAGTACTTC. Residues: CASAVGGIRQRETQYF.

The J gene is TRBJ1-1, the V gene TRBV15; D is unclear. Between the trimmed V and J ends, which lost 0 bases and 0 bases, there was a span of 5 bases. This CDR3 comprises 14 residues. Germline CDR1 reads LNHNV; CDR2 reads YYDKDF (reference sequence). The CDR3 sequence is CATSREALNTEAFF. The CDR3 DNA follows: TGTGCCACCAGCAGAGAGGCACTGAACACTGAAGCTTTCTTT.

The V and J genes are TRBV10-3 and TRBJ2-3; a weak D match, TRBD1 (6 bases). V dropped 0 bases and J dropped 2 bases, with 12 bases sitting between them. Germline values: CDR1 ENHRY, CDR2 SYGVKD. The length of the CDR3 is 16 residues. The CDR3 spells CAISESRDTFTDTQYF. CDR3 nucleotide sequence: TGTGCCATCAGTGAGTCGAGGGACACATTCACAGATACGCAGTATTTT.

This sequence joins TRBV7-9 and TRBJ2-5; D perhaps matches TRBD1 (6 bases). This CDR3 contains 14 residues. Germline V gene sequence: CDR1 SEHNR, CDR2 FQNEAQ (reference sequence). Trimming removed 0 bases from V and 2 bases from J, with 7 bases in between. This chain's CDR3 is CASSLAGAQETQYF. The DNA for the CDR3 is TGTGCCAGCAGCTTAGCGGGGGCTCAAGAGACCCAGTACTTC.

The chain employs TRBV5-1 and TRBJ1-6; 7 nucleotides match TRBD1. The CDR3 has 16 residues. With V trimmed by 1 base and J by 8 bases, 9 bases remained unmatched. The germline V gene has CDR1 SGHRS and CDR2 YFSETQ. The CDR3 loop is CASSLSGAGGDSPLHF. The DNA of the CDR3 is TGCGCCAGCAGCTTGAGCGGGGCAGGGGGAGATTCACCCCTCCACTTT. Combining the CDR3 with reference TRBV5-1 and TRBJ1-6 gives the whole variable domain KAGVTQTPRYLIKTRGQQVTLSCSPISGHRSVSWYQQTPGQGLQFLFEYFSETQRNKGNFPGRFSGRQFSNSRSEMNVSTLELGDSALYLCASSLSGAGGDSPLHFGNGTRLTVT.

The gene calls are TRBV9 and TRBJ2-1, with 7 bases that match TRBD1. The germline CDR1 and CDR2 sequences are SGDLS and YYNGEE. The length of the CDR3 is 18 residues. After removal of 0 bases from V and 7 bases from J, the junction contained 16 bases not matched to a gene. CDR3: CASSVATGTRGQRNEQFF. CDR3 nucleotide sequence: TGTGCCAGCAGCGTAGCTACGGGGACGAGGGGGCAAAGGAATGAGCAGTTCTTC.

The chain carries TRBV5-4 and TRBJ2-5, with 8 nucleotides matching TRBD1. CDR3 size: 13 residues. The junction had 2 bases not matched to a gene; V was cut back by 2 bases and J by 5 bases. Germline CDR1 reads SGHNT; CDR2 reads YYREEE (reference sequence). The CDR3 region is CASSFTGGETQYF. CDR3 DNA: TGTGCCAGCAGCTTTACAGGGGGGGAGACCCAGTACTTC. Full variable domain (remainder filled in from reference TRBV5-4 and TRBJ2-5): ETGVTQSPTHLIKTRGQQVTLRCSSQSGHNTVSWYQQALGQGPQFIFQYYREEENGRGNFPPRFSGLQFPNYSSELNVNALELDDSALYLCASSFTGGETQYFGPGTRLLVL.

The genes are TRBV7-9 and TRBJ2-3, with D tentatively TRBD1 (5 bases). V was cut by 5 bases and J by 2 bases, with 14 bases left in between. CDR3 length equals 15 residues. Germline V gives CDR1 SEHNR, CDR2 FQNEAQ (reference sequence). The CDR3 coding sequence is TGTGCCAGCAGCGGCCGGACAATACCCACAGATACGCAGTATTTT. Its protein product is CASSGRTIPTDTQYF.

As concerns this clone: A read error may produce the germline difference seen at one junction end. The chain recombines TRBV13 with TRBJ2-2; no definite D call. Per germline, CDR1 PRHDT and CDR2 FYEKMQ (reference sequence). CDR3 length: 14 amino acids. The CDR3 region has the DNA TGTGCCAGCAGCCTAGGATCCTTCACCGGGGAGCTGTTTTTT. It yields the protein CASSLGSFTGELFF.

The chain recombines TRBV5-4 with TRBJ2-5; no clear D gene. Germline loops: CDR1 SGHNT, CDR2 YYREEE (reference sequence). The CDR3 extends over 12 amino acids. V was shortened by 1 base and J by 3 bases, with 4 bases between the two germline ends. Here the CDR3 reads CASSLREETQYF. The DNA for the CDR3 is TGTGCCAGCAGCTTGAGGGAAGAGACCCAGTACTTC.

V and J are TRBV4-1 and TRBJ1-2, with TRBD1 matching over 7 bases. The V gene's germline CDR1 is MGHRA and CDR2 YSYEKL. The trim removed 7 bases at V and 4 bases at J, leaving 6 bases unmatched. The CDR3 runs 13 residues. CDR3 residues: CASTGRGFYGYTF. The CDR3 region has the DNA TGCGCCAGCACGGGCAGGGGGTTCTATGGCTACACCTTC.

This clone was seen only once. This chain uses TRBV5-1 with TRBJ2-5; D unclear. The germline gives CDR1 SGHRS, CDR2 YFSETQ. V lost 5 bases, J lost 3 bases, and 8 bases lay in between. The CDR3 extends over 12 amino acids. The CDR3 DNA reads TGCGCCAGCAGAAAAGATAAAGAGACCCAGTACTTC. Translated: CASRKDKETQYF.

The chain has TRBV28 and TRBJ2-7; D might be TRBD1 (6 bases). Deletions cut 8 bases from V and 4 bases from J, with 15 bases between. The CDR3 sequence is 13 residues long. CDR1 is MDHEN, CDR2 SYDVKM, per germline. As DNA, the CDR3 is TGTGCCAGCCGCGAAGGGGGACAATACGAGCAGTACTTC. Residues: CASREGGQYEQYF.

This sequence joins TRBV28 and TRBJ2-7; D possibly matches TRBD1 or TRBD2 (6 bases each). The germline V gene encodes CDR1 MDHEN and CDR2 SYDVKM. The CDR3 consists of 13 residues. Trimming removed 5 bases from V and 6 bases from J, with 14 bases in between. The CDR3 protein is CASSLGGWGEQYF. CDR3 DNA: TGTGCCAGCAGTCTAGGGGGGTGGGGCGAGCAGTACTTC.

The chain has TRBV11-2 and TRBJ2-1; 11 positions agree with TRBD2. The CDR3 covers 14 residues. Unmatched junction bases numbered 6, after V lost 7 bases and J lost 7 bases. In germline, CDR1 is SGHAT, CDR2 FQNNGV. CDR3 DNA: TGTGCCAGCAAACTCGGACTAGCGGGTAATGAGCAGTTCTTC. This codes for CASKLGLAGNEQFF.

The V gene is TRBV2, the J gene TRBJ2-7; D remains ambiguous. Trimming removed 6 bases at V and 6 bases at J, with 15 bases between. The CDR3 is 13 amino acids. Germline V CDR1 and CDR2: SNHLY, FYNNEI. CDR3 in DNA: TGTGCCAGCAGGGAACCCAATTTCGGCGAGCAGTACTTC. Its translation: CASREPNFGEQYF.

The chain joins TRBV20-1 to TRBJ2-7; D may be TRBD2 (6 bases). The CDR3 is made up of 11 amino acids. The V end lost 7 bases, the J end lost 2 bases, and 9 bases lay between the germline ends. CDR1 is DFQATT and CDR2 is SNEGSKA in the germline V gene (reference sequence). This chain's CDR3 is CSGRDTYEQYF. In DNA, the CDR3 is TGCAGTGGGAGGGATACCTACGAGCAGTACTTC.

The V call is TRBV19, the J call TRBJ1-1; 7 bases fit TRBD1. Losses at the gene ends were 3 bases for V and 0 bases for J; bases not matched to a gene: 1. Germline V CDR1 and CDR2: LNHDA, SQIVND (reference sequence). CDR3 length equals 14 residues. The CDR3 DNA reads TGTGCCAGTAGTATCGACAGGGTGAACACTGAAGCTTTCTTT. Its protein product is CASSIDRVNTEAFF.

The rearrangement links TRBV5-1 to TRBJ1-1; 11 nucleotides agree with TRBD1. The length of the CDR3 is 15 residues. After removal of 0 bases from V and 5 bases from J, the junction contained 3 bases not matched to a gene. Germline-derived CDR1 and CDR2 are SGHRS and YFSETQ. The CDR3 is CASSLVGQGATEAFF. The CDR3, as DNA: TGCGCCAGCAGCTTGGTCGGACAGGGGGCGACTGAAGCTTTCTTT.

The CDR3 is CASSVSPGRYTF. The CDR3 nucleotides are TGTGCCAGCAGCGTATCCCCGGGTCGCTACACCTTC. The chain joins TRBV14 to TRBJ1-2; no reliable D call. There are 12 residues in the CDR3. Germline lookup yields CDR1 SGHDN and CDR2 FVKESK. V was cut by 5 bases and J by 9 bases, with 13 bases left in between.

The gene calls are TRBV7-9 and TRBJ1-1; 10 bases align to TRBD1. In germline, CDR1 is SEHNR, CDR2 FQNEAQ (reference sequence). The CDR3 extends over 17 amino acids. The junction had 12 bases not matched to a gene; V was cut back by 3 bases and J by 5 bases. This CDR3 is CASSLTGGGRAVTEAFF. CDR3 DNA: TGTGCCAGCAGCTTGACAGGGGGCGGGAGGGCTGTAACTGAAGCTTTCTTT.

The J gene is TRBJ1-5, the V gene TRBV4-1; 9 bases line up with TRBD1. This CDR3 is 18 amino acids long. Per the germline V gene, CDR1 is MGHRA and CDR2 is YSYEKL. With 3 bases clipped from V and 3 bases from J, the junction kept 12 bases outside the gene matches. CDR3 nucleotide sequence: TGCGCCAGCAGCCATGCGGGGACAGGGCGGGGGTCCAATCAGCCCCAGCATTTT. It encodes CASSHAGTGRGSNQPQHF.

The chain carries TRBV30 and TRBJ1-6; D remains ambiguous. CDR3 length: 13 amino acids. Germline values: CDR1 GTSNPN, CDR2 SVGIG (reference sequence). V lost 2 bases, J lost 9 bases, and 11 bases lay in between. The chain's CDR3 is CAWSRVVGSPLHF. CDR3 DNA: TGTGCCTGGAGTAGGGTCGTGGGTTCACCCCTCCACTTT.

The chain recombines TRBV7-8 with TRBJ2-7; weak D call: TRBD1 (5 bases). V dropped 1 base and J dropped 0 bases, with 7 bases sitting between them. The CDR3 has 14 residues. From germline, CDR1 is SGHVS and CDR2 FQNEAQ. DNA for the CDR3: TGTGCCAGCAGCTTAGAAAGGGGCTCCTACGAGCAGTACTTC. Its translation: CASSLERGSYEQYF.

The sample holds one count of this clone. V gene TRBV6-1 combines with J gene TRBJ2-7, with 7 bases fitting TRBD1. In germline, CDR1 is MNHNS, CDR2 SASEGT. This CDR3 is built from 13 residues. Trimming removed 7 bases from V and 6 bases from J; junction bases left unmatched: 9. Here the CDR3 reads CASTRTGAFEQYF. As DNA, the CDR3 is TGTGCCAGCACCCGTACAGGGGCGTTCGAGCAGTACTTC.

The chain combines TRBV28 with TRBJ1-1; tentative D call: TRBD1 (5 bases). The CDR3 spans 15 residues. Trimming removed 3 bases from V and 6 bases from J, with 17 bases in between. Per the germline V gene, CDR1 is MDHEN and CDR2 is SYDVKM. CDR3 in amino acids: CASSFLWGRGAEAFF. The CDR3 DNA sequence: TGTGCCAGCAGTTTCTTGTGGGGAAGAGGGGCTGAAGCTTTCTTT.

The V call is TRBV11-1, the J call TRBJ1-2, with D maybe TRBD1 (5 bases). The CDR3 sequence is 13 residues long. Germline assignment: CDR1 SGHAT and CDR2 FQDESV (reference sequence). V was clipped by 5 bases and J by 8 bases, with 15 bases between them. CDR3: CASSPHRGDGYTF. Written as DNA, the CDR3 is TGTGCCAGCAGCCCCCATCGAGGGGACGGCTACACCTTC.

This chain joins TRBV11-1 and TRBJ2-7; 9 bases are shared with TRBD1. Germline V CDR1 and CDR2: SGHAT, FQDESV (reference sequence). Losses at the gene ends were 6 bases for V and 2 bases for J; bases not matched to a gene: 5. The CDR3 runs to 14 residues. CDR3 loop: CASSWDRVTYEQYF. In DNA, the CDR3 is TGTGCCAGCAGTTGGGACAGGGTGACCTACGAGCAGTACTTC. The full variable domain, completed using reference TRBV11-1 and TRBJ2-7, is EAEVAQSPRYKITEKSQAVAFWCDPISGHATLYWYRQILGQGPELLVQFQDESVVDDSQLPKDRFSAERLKGVDSTLKIQPAELGDSAMYLCASSWDRVTYEQYFGPGTRLTVT.

J is TRBJ1-1 and V is TRBV18, with D hard to call. CDR1 is KGHSH, CDR2 LQKENI, per germline. With 1 base removed from V and 7 bases from J, the gap between germline ends came to 13 bases. CDR3 length: 14 amino acids. The CDR3 spells CASSPRGNSGEAFF. Written as DNA, the CDR3 is TGTGCCAGCTCACCACGAGGGAATAGTGGTGAAGCTTTCTTT.

The gene calls are TRBV11-2 and TRBJ2-5; 8 bases agree with TRBD1. Germline V CDR1 and CDR2: SGHAT, FQNNGV. This CDR3 comprises 15 residues. Unmatched junction bases numbered 1, after V lost 1 base and J lost 0 bases. As DNA, the CDR3 is TGTGCCAGCAGCTTAGGGGACAGGAACCAAGAGACCCAGTACTTC. Amino acid sequence: CASSLGDRNQETQYF.

CDR3 DNA: TGCGCCAGCAGCTTGGGACGGGAAAAAGAGACCCAGTACTTC. Protein product: CASSLGREKETQYF. The chain employs TRBV5-1 and TRBJ2-5; D may be TRBD2 (5 bases). Trimming took 0 bases from V and 3 from J, leaving 9 bases between them. Looked up from germline, CDR1 is SGHRS and CDR2 is YFSETQ. The CDR3 runs 14 residues.

The rearrangement uses TRBV15 and TRBJ1-2, with D possibly TRBD1 on 5 matching bases. Between the trimmed V and J ends, which lost 2 bases and 2 bases, there was a span of 9 bases. CDR3 length: 14 residues. The germline V gene encodes CDR1 LNHNV and CDR2 YYDKDF (reference sequence). CDR3 residues: CATSRPYRNYGYTF. The CDR3 DNA reads as TGTGCCACCAGCAGACCCTACAGGAACTATGGCTACACCTTC.